This TCR beta chain was documented in a study of blood T cells in healthy people across ages. Regarding this clonotype: Its antigen is not known.

PBMCs numbering at least 6.5 million were isolated per sample. Primed by a sample-barcoded 5' primer and a J-beta primer mix, a second PCR proceeded for 7 to 11 cycles. MiXCR, applied by TCRdb to the 5' RACE reads, yields one record per CDR3 protein. The sample records about 1.8 million distinct CDR3 sequences, 40% to 55% being singletons. V trimming: 2 bases; J trimming: 4 bases; junction bases outside the gene matches: 6. There are 16 residues in the CDR3. Germline lookup yields CDR1 DFQATT and CDR2 SNEGSKA (reference sequence). Overall study results and limits: Greater diversity and more naive CD4+ cells were seen in long-lived donors than in aged donors. The study found TCR beta diversity correlated strongly with naive T cell percentage.

The gene calls are TRBV20-1 and TRBJ2-1, with TRBD2 matching over 12 bases. What was sequenced was blood. The sequence was collected from a woman in her forties in good health. CDR3 sequence: CSARPFTSGGYNEQFF. The CDR3 DNA reads TGCAGTGCTAGACCCTTCACTAGCGGGGGGTACAATGAGCAGTTCTTC.